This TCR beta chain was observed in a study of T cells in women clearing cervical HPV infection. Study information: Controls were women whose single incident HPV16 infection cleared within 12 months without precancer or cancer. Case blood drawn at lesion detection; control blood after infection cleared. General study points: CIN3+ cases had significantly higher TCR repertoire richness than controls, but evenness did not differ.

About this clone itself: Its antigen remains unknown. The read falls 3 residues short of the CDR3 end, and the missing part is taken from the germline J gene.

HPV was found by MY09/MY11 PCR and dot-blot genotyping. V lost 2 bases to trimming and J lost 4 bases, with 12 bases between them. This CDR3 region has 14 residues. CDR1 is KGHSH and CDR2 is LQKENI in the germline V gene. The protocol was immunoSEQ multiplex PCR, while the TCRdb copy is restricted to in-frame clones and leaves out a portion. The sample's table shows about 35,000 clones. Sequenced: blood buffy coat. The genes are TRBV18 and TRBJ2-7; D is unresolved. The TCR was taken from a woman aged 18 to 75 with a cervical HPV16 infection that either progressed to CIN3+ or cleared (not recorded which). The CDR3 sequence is CASSPMRSSYEQYF. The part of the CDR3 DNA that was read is TGTGCCAGCTCACCAATGCGAAGCTCATACGAG.